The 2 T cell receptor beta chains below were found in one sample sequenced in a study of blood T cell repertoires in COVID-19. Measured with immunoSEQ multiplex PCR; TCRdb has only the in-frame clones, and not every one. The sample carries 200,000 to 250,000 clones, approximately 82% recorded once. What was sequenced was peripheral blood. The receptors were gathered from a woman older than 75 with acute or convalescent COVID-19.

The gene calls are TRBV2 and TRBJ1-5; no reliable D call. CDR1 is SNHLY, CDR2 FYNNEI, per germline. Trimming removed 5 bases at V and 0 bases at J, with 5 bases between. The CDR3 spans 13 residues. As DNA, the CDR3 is TGTGCCAGCAGTAGAGATAGCAATCAGCCCCAGCATTTT. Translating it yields CASSRDSNQPQHF.

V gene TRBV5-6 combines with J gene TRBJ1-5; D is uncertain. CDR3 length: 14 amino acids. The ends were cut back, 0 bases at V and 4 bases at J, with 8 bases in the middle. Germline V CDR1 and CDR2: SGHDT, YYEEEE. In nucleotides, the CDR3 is TGTGCCAGCAGCTTGGCGCTGCGGAATCAGCCCCAGCATTTT. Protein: CASSLALRNQPQHF.